The 27 T cell receptor beta chains below come from one sample, sequenced in a study of post-analysis software for immune sequencing data. Study-wide points: Patients showed TRBV5-6, TRBV5-1 and TRBV20-1 among roughly 5 TRBV segments more frequent than in controls.

The antigens these receptors bind are not known. cDNA libraries of TCR beta carried unique molecular identifiers. TCRdb used MiXCR to reprocess the PCR reads, holding one entry per CDR3 protein. The data contain about 430,000 distinct CDR3 sequences, approximately 37% of them singletons. The sequencing sample was made of blood. The receptor set was obtained from a girl aged 2-10 years with multiple sclerosis.

This clonotype was detected only a few times. This chain connects TRBV12-3 or TRBV12-4 to TRBJ1-5; D not certain. Trimming pared 3 bases from V and 5 bases from J, leaving 5 bases between. The CDR3 has 12 residues. DNA of the CDR3: TGTGCCAGCAGTTTTTACGATCAGCCCCAGCATTTT. The encoded protein is CASSFYDQPQHF.

This chain links TRBV6-6 with TRBJ2-3, with 11 bases that match TRBD1. With V trimmed by 7 bases and J by 5 bases, 5 bases remained unmatched. The CDR3 totals 14 residues. Germline values: CDR1 MNHNY, CDR2 SVGAGI (reference sequence). Here the CDR3 DNA reads TGTGCCAGCACCGAGGGGACAGGGGGAGATACGCAGTATTTT. As protein: CASTEGTGGDTQYF.

The J gene is TRBJ2-7, the V gene TRBV7-8; D is uncertain. The germline V gene encodes CDR1 SGHVS and CDR2 FQNEAQ. The CDR3 is 15 residues long. The V end was cut by 0 bases, the J end by 2 bases, with 11 bases between. The CDR3 DNA reads TGTGCCAGCAGCTTAGCAATCCCGGGCCCCTACGAGCAGTACTTC. Translating it yields CASSLAIPGPYEQYF.

J is TRBJ2-1 and V is TRBV9; 12 positions match TRBD2. This CDR3 region has 15 residues. Germline trimming cut 3 bases from V and 4 bases from J; bases unmatched to any gene: 2. Germline V gene sequence: CDR1 SGDLS, CDR2 YYNGEE. The CDR3 loop reads CASSGLAGDYNEQFF. The CDR3 nucleotides read TGTGCCAGCAGCGGACTAGCGGGAGATTACAATGAGCAGTTCTTC.

This clonotype was counted between two and nine times. V is TRBV28 and J is TRBJ1-5; no definite D call. The CDR3 loop spans 12 amino acids. V lost 11 bases and J lost 4, with 12 bases in between. Germline V CDR1 and CDR2: MDHEN, SYDVKM. DNA of the CDR3: TGTGCCGGAAGGAGCCCGAATCAGCCCCAGCATTTT. Its protein is CAGRSPNQPQHF.

The gene calls are TRBV20-1 and TRBJ2-7; D remains ambiguous. With 0 bases removed from V and 2 bases from J, the gap between germline ends came to 14 bases. The CDR3 runs to 15 residues. Looked up from germline, CDR1 is DFQATT and CDR2 is SNEGSKA (reference sequence). CDR3 sequence reads: CSAREAKIGTYEQYF. CDR3 DNA: TGCAGTGCTAGAGAGGCGAAAATCGGAACCTACGAGCAGTACTTC.

Comment on this clonotype: A much larger clonotype is one base distant, so this may be a read error. The chain is built from TRBV27 and TRBJ2-3; 13 nucleotides align to TRBD2. The CDR3 consists of 17 residues. V lost 8 bases to trimming and J lost 2 bases; unmatched junction nucleotides: 10. CDR1 and CDR2 (germline): MNHEY, SMNVEV (reference sequence). In DNA, the CDR3 is TGTGCCAGCCGTGGACTAGCGGGAGCAATTAACACAGATACGCAGTATTTT. Protein product: CASRGLAGAINTDTQYF.

Only a few counts were recorded for this clonotype. The chain is built from TRBV4-1 and TRBJ2-5; D is unresolved. This CDR3 has 15 residues. Germline loops: CDR1 MGHRA, CDR2 YSYEKL. Deletions cut 3 bases from V and 5 bases from J, with 16 bases between. CDR3 loop: CASSQTPVHEETQYF. The CDR3 DNA follows: TGCGCCAGCAGCCAGACACCAGTTCATGAGGAGACCCAGTACTTC.

This chain links TRBV2 with TRBJ2-1; TRBD2 aligns across 11 bases. The CDR3 spans 15 residues. Trimming cost V 5 bases and J 7 bases; bases outside gene matches: 7. Germline CDR1 is SNHLY and CDR2 is FYNNEI. CDR3 nucleotides: TGTGCCAGCAGTCCGATAGCGGGGGGGCTTAATGAGCAGTTCTTC. Protein: CASSPIAGGLNEQFF.

The chain carries TRBV28 and TRBJ2-7; D is possibly TRBD1 or TRBD2 (5 bases each). Germline values: CDR1 MDHEN, CDR2 SYDVKM. The germline V and J ends were trimmed by 8 bases and 6 bases, with 20 bases remaining between them. CDR3 length equals 14 residues. Here the CDR3 reads CASLTRHWDGEQYF. The CDR3 coding sequence is TGTGCCAGCCTAACACGTCATTGGGACGGCGAGCAGTACTTC.

The gene calls are TRBV7-2 and TRBJ2-5; unclear D gene. Germline V CDR1 and CDR2: SGHTA, FQGNSA. The length of the CDR3 is 11 residues. V was shortened by 6 bases and J by 5 bases, with 7 bases between the two germline ends. DNA of the CDR3: TGTGCCAGCAGAGGGTGGGAGACCCAGTACTTC. Amino acid sequence: CASRGWETQYF.

A note on this clonotype: One end of the junction does not line up with germline, which may come from a read error. The chain links TRBV7-7 to TRBJ2-5; unclear D gene. Germline CDR1 is SSHAT and CDR2 is FNYEAQ (reference sequence). The CDR3 is 13 amino acids. The CDR3 DNA reads as TGTGCTAGCAGCTTAGAAAACCAAGAGACCCAGTACTTC. It yields the protein CASSLENQETQYF. Looking up the rest from reference TRBV7-7 and TRBJ2-5 gives the full variable domain: GAGVSQSPRYKVTKRGQDVTLRCDPISSHATLYWYQQALGQGPEFLTYFNYEAQPDKSGLPSDRFSAERPEGSISTLTIQRTEQRDSAMYRCASSLENQETQYFGPGTRLLVL.

The chain combines TRBV28 with TRBJ1-2; tentatively, D is TRBD1 (5 bases). This CDR3 has 14 amino acids. From germline, CDR1 is MDHEN and CDR2 SYDVKM. Trimming left V 3 bases short and J 3 bases short, with 11 bases between. This chain's CDR3 is CASSFPGPDYGYTF. CDR3 sequence (DNA): TGTGCCAGCAGTTTTCCGGGACCTGACTATGGCTACACCTTC.

This chain joins TRBV12-3 or TRBV12-4 and TRBJ2-7; TRBD1 matches 7 bases. The V and J ends lost 6 bases and 0 bases, in that order; junction bases with no gene match: 17. There are 18 residues in the CDR3. The CDR3 region has the DNA TGTGCCAGCAGCCACGGCCTGCCGACAGGGCGAAGCTCCTACGAGCAGTACTTC. Amino acid sequence: CASSHGLPTGRSSYEQYF.

This clonotype was recorded a few times. The V and J genes are TRBV28 and TRBJ2-7; 8 bases match TRBD1. Trimming cost V 6 bases and J 2 bases; bases outside gene matches: 3. Germline V lookup: CDR1 MDHEN, CDR2 SYDVKM. CDR3 length: 13 residues. As DNA, the CDR3 is TGTGCCAGCAGGACGGGACAGGCCTACGAGCAGTACTTC. It encodes CASRTGQAYEQYF.

The genes are TRBV15 and TRBJ2-5; D possibly corresponds to TRBD1 (6 bases). Germline V gene sequence: CDR1 LNHNV, CDR2 YYDKDF (reference sequence). The CDR3 loop spans 14 amino acids. V was pared by 5 bases and J by 1 base, with 11 bases between. For the CDR3, the DNA is TGTGCCACCAGCTCCCGGACAGTCCAAGAGACCCAGTACTTC. This gives the protein CATSSRTVQETQYF.

The V call is TRBV7-6, the J call TRBJ1-4; D may be TRBD1 (6 bases). The germline CDR1 and CDR2 sequences are SGHVS and FNYEAQ. The CDR3 consists of 13 residues. V dropped 3 bases and J dropped 8 bases, with 10 bases sitting between them. CDR3 protein: CASSLRDKEKLFF. In DNA form, the CDR3 reads TGTGCCAGCAGCTTGCGGGACAAAGAAAAACTGTTTTTT.

This clonotype occurred a few times. J is TRBJ2-7 and V is TRBV15, with a tentative D call TRBD1 (6 bases). CDR1 is LNHNV and CDR2 is YYDKDF in the germline V gene (reference sequence). The CDR3 length is 15 residues. Between the trimmed V and J ends, which lost 0 bases and 4 bases, there was a span of 13 bases. The CDR3 nucleotides are TGTGCCACCAGCAGAGAGAGGGGGAACTCGTACGAGCAGTACTTC. The encoded protein is CATSRERGNSYEQYF.

This clonotype was observed a handful of times. This sequence joins TRBV28 and TRBJ2-3, with D possibly being TRBD1 (5 bases). V was cut by 6 bases and J by 1 base, with 14 bases left in between. CDR3 length equals 15 residues. Germline V gene sequence: CDR1 MDHEN, CDR2 SYDVKM. CDR3 protein: CASRWTLIGTDTQYF. CDR3 sequence (DNA): TGTGCCAGCAGGTGGACACTAATCGGCACAGATACGCAGTATTTT.

The gene calls are TRBV27 and TRBJ2-7; D is possibly TRBD1 (6 bases). TRBJ2-5 explains the end of the DNA better; the J call may be wrong. The CDR3 runs 15 residues. The germline V gene encodes CDR1 MNHEY and CDR2 SMNVEV (reference sequence). CDR3 sequence (DNA): TGTGCCAGCAGTTCCCTCATAGGGGGAGTGGTGACCCAGTACTTC. This codes for CASSSLIGGVVTQYF.

J is TRBJ2-4 and V is TRBV5-8, with TRBD2 identical over 7 bases. Looked up from germline, CDR1 is SGHTS and CDR2 is YDEGEE. V dropped 4 bases and J dropped 1; count of bases not matched to a gene: 11. The CDR3 totals 17 residues. CDR3: CASSQWGGTTAKNIQYF. CDR3 nucleotides: TGTGCCAGCAGCCAGTGGGGAGGGACCACCGCCAAAAACATTCAGTACTTC.

The chain joins TRBV11-2 to TRBJ2-1; no definite D call. Germline values: CDR1 SGHAT, CDR2 FQNNGV. The CDR3 length is 16 residues. The V and J ends lost 1 base and 6 bases respectively, with 16 bases between them. The CDR3 region has the DNA TGTGCCAGCAGCTTAGGGAAGACCTCAAGAGCCAATGAGCAGTTCTTC. As protein: CASSLGKTSRANEQFF.

This clonotype has a handful of counts. The chain employs TRBV20-1 and TRBJ2-5, with 11 bases that match TRBD1. In germline, CDR1 is DFQATT, CDR2 SNEGSKA (reference sequence). This CDR3 spans 12 amino acids. With 6 bases clipped from V and 5 bases from J, the junction kept 2 bases outside the gene matches. The CDR3 here is CSADRGQETQYF. The CDR3 nucleotides are TGCAGTGCGGACAGGGGGCAGGAGACCCAGTACTTC.

This clonotype was detected only a few times. The chain uses TRBV29-1 and TRBJ1-2, with a tentative D call TRBD1 (6 bases). V was shortened by 6 bases and J by 6 bases, with 20 bases between the two germline ends. Germline V gene sequence: CDR1 SQVTM, CDR2 ANQGSEA. The CDR3 has 14 residues. The CDR3 nucleotides are TGCAGCGTAAACAAGGGGACACGCGCACATGGCTACACCTTC. Protein sequence: CSVNKGTRAHGYTF.

This chain connects TRBV11-2 to TRBJ2-5; the D is unclear. With the DNA end fitting TRBJ2-7 better, the J assignment may be wrong. Germline lookup yields CDR1 SGHAT and CDR2 FQNNGV. CDR3 length: 14 residues. The CDR3 sequence: CASSLGSGALEQYF. The DNA for the CDR3 is TGTGCCAGCAGCTTGGGGTCAGGCGCGCTCGAGCAGTACTTC.

The chain recombines TRBV11-2 with TRBJ2-2; the D is unclear. From germline, CDR1 is SGHAT and CDR2 FQNNGV. CDR3 length: 12 amino acids. Between the trimmed V and J ends, which lost 3 bases and 2 bases, there was a span of 1 base. For the CDR3, the DNA is TGTGCCAGCAGCTTTAACACCGGGGAGCTGTTTTTT. Amino acid sequence: CASSFNTGELFF.

This clonotype was recorded at least ten times. CDR3 sequence reads: CASSLQGDQPQHF. CDR3 nucleotide sequence: TGTGCCAGCAGCTTGCAGGGGGATCAGCCCCAGCATTTT. V gene TRBV5-8 combines with J gene TRBJ1-5; 7 bases line up with TRBD1. Losses at the gene ends were 1 base for V and 5 bases for J; bases not matched to a gene: 0. Per germline, CDR1 SGHTS and CDR2 YDEGEE. CDR3 length equals 13 residues. Filled out from reference TRBV5-8 and TRBJ1-5, the complete variable domain reads EAGVTQSPTHLIKTRGQQATLRCSPISGHTSVYWYQQALGLGLQFLLWYDEGEERNRGNFPPRFSGRQFPNYSSELNVNALELEDSALYLCASSLQGDQPQHFGDGTRLSIL.